Detailed here is one T cell receptor (beta chain). Its target is unknown. The repertoire was sequenced with immunoSEQ multiplex PCR; TCRdb's copy has only in-frame clones and lacks some. This sample has 20,000 to 25,000 clones; 73% occur once, and the top ten carry about 17%. The data belong to a study of OX40 agonist ivuxolimab in advanced cancers. Whole-study context: Among those treated, three patients had partial responses, one with hepatocellular carcinoma and two with cutaneous melanoma. General study points: At doses 0.1 to 3.0 mg/kg, CD4+ and CD8+ clones expanded. Expansion of clones was among the lowest in partial responders at 0.1-3.0 mg/kg. Certain nonresponders additionally had low normalized T-cell clonal expansion.

Germline assignment: CDR1 LGHNT and CDR2 FRNRAP. The CDR3 covers 15 residues. The V segment lost 5 bases and the J segment 7 bases; nucleotides outside the gene matches: 9. The clonotype originates from an adult with an advanced solid tumor such as melanoma, head and neck, liver or kidney cancer. Sequencing used CD4+ or CD8+ T cells sorted from blood, obtained in a trial of the OX40 agonist ivuxolimab. The chain combines TRBV12-5 with TRBJ2-5; 11 bases are a match to TRBD1. Here the CDR3 reads CASGEEHGQGATQYF. CDR3 DNA sequence: TGTGCTAGTGGTGAAGAACACGGACAGGGGGCGACCCAGTACTTC.